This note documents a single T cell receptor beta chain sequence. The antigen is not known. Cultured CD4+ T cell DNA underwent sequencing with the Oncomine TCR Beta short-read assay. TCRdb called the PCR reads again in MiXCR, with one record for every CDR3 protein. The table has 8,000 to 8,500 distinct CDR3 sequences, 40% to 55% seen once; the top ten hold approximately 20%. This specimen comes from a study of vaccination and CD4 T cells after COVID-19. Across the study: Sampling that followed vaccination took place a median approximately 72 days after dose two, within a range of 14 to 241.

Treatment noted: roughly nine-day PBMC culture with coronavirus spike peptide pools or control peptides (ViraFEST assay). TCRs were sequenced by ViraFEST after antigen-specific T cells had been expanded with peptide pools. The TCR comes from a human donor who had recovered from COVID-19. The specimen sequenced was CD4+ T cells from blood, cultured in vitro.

The CDR3 region is CASSLATETQYF. DNA for the CDR3: TGCGCCAGCAGCTTGGCCACAGAGACCCAGTACTTC. The V gene is TRBV5-1, the J gene TRBJ2-5; no firm D call. V was clipped by 0 bases and J by 4 bases, with 4 bases between them. CDR1 and CDR2 from the germline V gene are SGHRS and YFSETQ. The CDR3 runs to 12 residues.